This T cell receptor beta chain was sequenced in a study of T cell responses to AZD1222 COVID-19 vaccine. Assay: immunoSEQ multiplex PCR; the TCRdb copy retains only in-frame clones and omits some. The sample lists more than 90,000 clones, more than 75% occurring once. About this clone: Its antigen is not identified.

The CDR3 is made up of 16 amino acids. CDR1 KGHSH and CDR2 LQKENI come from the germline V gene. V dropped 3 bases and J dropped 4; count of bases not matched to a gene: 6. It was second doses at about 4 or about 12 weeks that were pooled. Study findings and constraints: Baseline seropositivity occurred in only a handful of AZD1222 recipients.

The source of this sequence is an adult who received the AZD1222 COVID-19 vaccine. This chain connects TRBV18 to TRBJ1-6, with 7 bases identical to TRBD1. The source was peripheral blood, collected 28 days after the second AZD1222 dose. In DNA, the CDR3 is TGTGCCAGCTCACCTTTCGGGACAGCTTATAATTCACCCCTCCACTTT. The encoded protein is CASSPFGTAYNSPLHF.